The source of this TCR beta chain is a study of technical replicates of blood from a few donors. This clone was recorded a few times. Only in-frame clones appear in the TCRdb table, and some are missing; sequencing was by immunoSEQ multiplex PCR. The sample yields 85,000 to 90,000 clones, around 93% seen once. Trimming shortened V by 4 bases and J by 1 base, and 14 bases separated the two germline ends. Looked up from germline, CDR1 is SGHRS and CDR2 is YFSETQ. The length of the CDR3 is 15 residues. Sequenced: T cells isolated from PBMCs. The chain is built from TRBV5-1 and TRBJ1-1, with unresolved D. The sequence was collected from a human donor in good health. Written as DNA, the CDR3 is TGCGCCAGCAGCCGGGGTCTTCCCGCGAACACTGAAGCTTTCTTT. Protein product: CASSRGLPANTEAFF.